The sequence of this T cell receptor beta chain was determined in a study of blood T cell repertoires in COVID-19. For the study at large: Specimens from acute and convalescent COVID-19 originated in the United States, Italy and Spain. PBMCs, B-cell-depleted T cells, or T cells were the source of the cDNA or gDNA that made up the material.

Per the study methods: Estimates of nucleated cell counts were drawn from the amplification of reference gene primers. Profiled with immunoSEQ multiplex PCR; TCRdb holds only in-frame clones, not every one. Clone size and the V and J calls come from that table; the DNA yielded D and trimming. The sample has 100,000 to 150,000 clones, approximately 84% seen once. Trimming shortened V by 1 base and J by 2 bases, and 9 bases separated the two germline ends. The germline V gene encodes CDR1 SEHNR and CDR2 FQNEAQ (reference sequence). This CDR3 spans 14 amino acids. Sequencing used peripheral blood. This chain connects TRBV7-9 to TRBJ2-7; no clear D gene. The TCR comes from a woman aged 55-69 years with acute or convalescent COVID-19. The CDR3 DNA reads as TGTGCCAGCAGCTTAGGTGTGGCCCCCTACGAGCAGTACTTC. It is translated as CASSLGVAPYEQYF.